One sample yielded the 12 T cell receptor beta chains listed below, sequenced in a study of human T cells and chemical hapten exposure. TCRdb independently ran MiXCR on the RACE reads; one entry per CDR3 protein. The data contain some 350,000 distinct CDR3 sequences, about 7% of them singletons. Time point denoted: patch test 1, 2 weeks after DPC sensitization. Treatment: therapeutic diphenylcyclopropenone sensitization with weekly scalp DPC. Material: whole blood, obtained in connection with sensitization to the hapten diphenylcyclopropenone (DPC). These receptors were taken from a woman under 30 with alopecia areata. Some clones in this sample may be carry-over from other donors' samples.

In its sample, this clonotype was seen a few times. V is TRBV6-1 and J is TRBJ2-2, with 7 bases fitting TRBD1. Germline assignment: CDR1 MNHNS and CDR2 SASEGT. CDR3 length: 14 residues. V lost 11 bases and J lost 3; bases outside the gene matches: 9. CDR3 amino acids: CAASGDSYTGELFF. The CDR3 DNA follows: TGTGCCGCCTCCGGGGACAGCTACACCGGGGAGCTGTTTTTT.

This clonotype was recorded at least ten times. The chain combines TRBV29-1 with TRBJ1-2; possible D gene TRBD1, 5 bases. The CDR3 covers 11 residues. Looked up from germline, CDR1 is SQVTM and CDR2 is ANQGSEA. V lost 7 bases to trimming and J lost 6 bases, with 12 bases between them. DNA for the CDR3: TGCAGCGGCCTAGAGACAGATGGCTACACCTTC. This sequence encodes CSGLETDGYTF.

On this clonotype: A much bigger clone sits one base away, suggesting this may be a read error. This chain joins TRBV2 and TRBJ2-3; D unresolved. The length of the CDR3 is 14 residues. Germline V gene sequence: CDR1 SNHLY, CDR2 FYNNEI. Trimming shortened V by 6 bases and J by 0 bases, and 10 bases separated the two germline ends. CDR3 sequence reads: CASRFQTSTDTQYF. DNA of the CDR3: TGTGCCAGCAGGTTCCAGACTAGCACAGATACGCAGTATTTT.

This clonotype came up a few times. The chain is built from TRBV6-1 and TRBJ2-2, with a weak D call TRBD1 (6 bases). CDR3 length: 14 amino acids. Trimming removed 11 bases at V and 7 bases at J, with 20 bases between. Germline V gene data show CDR1 as MNHNS and CDR2 as SASEGT. The CDR3 DNA sequence: TGTGCCTGCCAGGCAGGGGCATTGATCGGGGAGCTGTTTTTT. Its translation: CACQAGALIGELFF.

The sample holds a few counts of this clonotype. The gene calls are TRBV7-9 and TRBJ2-3, with TRBD2 identical over 9 bases. The CDR3 is 16 residues long. Germline V CDR1 and CDR2: SEHNR, FQNEAQ (reference sequence). V dropped 4 bases and J dropped 2; count of bases not matched to a gene: 7. The CDR3 here is CASSSVTSGSTDTQYF. CDR3 coding DNA: TGTGCCAGCAGCTCCGTGACTAGCGGATCCACAGATACGCAGTATTTT.

This clonotype was counted between two and nine times. The chain is built from TRBV13 and TRBJ2-3; tentative D call: TRBD1 (5 bases). Germline-derived CDR1 and CDR2 are PRHDT and FYEKMQ (reference sequence). The CDR3 has 16 residues. The ends were cut back, 1 base at V and 0 bases at J, with 11 bases in the middle. Here the CDR3 DNA reads TGTGCCAGCAGCTTAGAGGGCAGGGCAAGCACAGATACGCAGTATTTT. Translation gives CASSLEGRASTDTQYF.

Many counts were recorded for this clonotype. V and J are TRBV21-1 and TRBJ2-6; TRBD1 was called by the table and not checked on the DNA. TRBV21-1 is marked as a pseudogene. The CDR3 runs to 14 residues. As DNA, the CDR3 is TGTGCCAGCAGCAATCAAGGGACCCCCCTCAACCTGACTTTC. Amino acids: CASSNQGTPLNLTF.

This clonotype was counted between two and nine times. The chain has TRBV7-9 and TRBJ1-1, with TRBD1 identical over 7 bases. Trimming cost V 0 bases and J 1 base; bases outside gene matches: 2. Looked up from germline, CDR1 is SEHNR and CDR2 is FQNEAQ (reference sequence). The length of the CDR3 is 15 residues. The CDR3 region is CASSLARQGNTEAFF. The CDR3 DNA sequence: TGTGCCAGCAGCTTAGCGAGACAGGGGAACACTGAAGCTTTCTTT.

This clonotype was observed a handful of times. This chain links TRBV19 with TRBJ2-6; unclear D gene. The ends were cut back, 8 bases at V and 1 base at J, with 15 bases in the middle. The length of the CDR3 is 16 residues. Per germline, CDR1 LNHDA and CDR2 SQIVND (reference sequence). CDR3 DNA: TGTGCCAGTGGGTTGGGTGCAGAGTCTGGGGCCAACGTCCTGACTTTC. This sequence encodes CASGLGAESGANVLTF.

The chain employs TRBV11-2 and TRBJ2-3, with 9 bases matching TRBD2. The CDR3 length is 14 residues. V was clipped by 1 base and J by 5 bases; unmatched bases: 1. CDR1 and CDR2 from the germline V gene are SGHAT and FQNNGV. CDR3 loop: CASSLVAGVDTQYF. CDR3 DNA sequence: TGTGCCAGCAGCTTAGTAGCGGGGGTAGATACGCAGTATTTT.

This clonotype was counted at least ten times. The chain's CDR3 is CSVSRGTEAFF. Written as DNA, the CDR3 is TGCAGCGTCTCAAGAGGGACTGAAGCTTTCTTT. V usage is TRBV29-1 and J usage is TRBJ1-1, with unresolved D. CDR3 size: 11 residues. Germline CDR1 is SQVTM and CDR2 is ANQGSEA. V lost 6 bases, J lost 5 bases, and 10 bases lay in between.

This chain's CDR3 is CASVGTASYGYTF. In nucleotides, the CDR3 is TGTGCCAGCGTGGGGACAGCGTCCTATGGCTACACCTTC. The chain has TRBV6-2 or TRBV6-3 and TRBJ1-2; TRBD1 agrees at 7 bases. Germline CDR1 reads MNHEY; CDR2 reads SVGEGT. The CDR3 consists of 13 residues. Trimming took 8 bases from V and 4 from J; bases not matched to a gene: 7.